This T cell receptor (beta chain) derives from a study of human T cells and chemical hapten exposure. In TCRdb, the RACE reads were re-called with MiXCR into one record per CDR3 protein. The profile shows under 150,000 distinct CDR3 sequences, 12% of them singletons. The CDR3 covers 16 residues. Germline loops: CDR1 SGHRS, CDR2 YFSETQ. Trimming shortened V by 3 bases and J by 5 bases, and 18 bases separated the two germline ends. This sample's time point: patch test 1, 2 weeks after DPC sensitization. Sample treatment: therapeutic diphenylcyclopropenone sensitization with weekly scalp DPC. This clonotype has more than one count but fewer than ten.

The receptor was isolated from a woman aged 50 to 60 with alopecia areata. Some clones in this sample may be carry-over from other donors' samples. The sequencing here drew on whole blood, taken in connection with sensitization to the hapten diphenylcyclopropenone (DPC). This rearrangement joins TRBV5-1 to TRBJ2-1; perhaps TRBD1 as D (6 bases). In DNA form, the CDR3 reads TGCGCCAGCAGCTCTGGGTTGGGGGCTACGGACAATGAGCAGTTCTTC. This translates into CASSSGLGATDNEQFF. Filled out from reference TRBV5-1 and TRBJ2-1, the complete variable domain reads KAGVTQTPRYLIKTRGQQVTLSCSPISGHRSVSWYQQTPGQGLQFLFEYFSETQRNKGNFPGRFSGRQFSNSRSEMNVSTLELGDSALYLCASSSGLGATDNEQFFGPGTRLTVL.